This TCR beta chain was identified during a study of cytomegalovirus exposure and HLA in healthy donors. Findings and caveats of the study: A few V segments could not be told apart, such as TRBV6-2 and TRBV6-3, and were left out. A later analysis reportedly found fewer N-insertions in an Asian-associated ancestry cluster than the approximately 670-donor mean.

This CDR3 spans 15 amino acids. CDR1 is SNHLY, CDR2 FYNNEI, per germline. Losses at the gene ends were 1 base for V and 7 bases for J; bases not matched to a gene: 7. Vbeta (60) and Jbeta (13) primers were used in the PCR. Measured with immunoSEQ multiplex PCR; TCRdb has only the in-frame clones, and not every one. The sample holds some 190,000 clones; 65% to 85% are singletons and the top ten take approximately 2.9%. For this clone: The antigen remains unidentified.

The sequence was obtained from a female donor in good health and CMV-seronegative. The gene calls are TRBV2 and TRBJ1-5; 7 bases map to TRBD1. The specimen was PBMCs. The CDR3 region is CASSEGQGLGQPQHF. CDR3 DNA: TGTGCCAGCAGTGAAGGACAGGGTCTCGGACAGCCCCAGCATTTT.